The sequence of this T cell receptor (beta chain) was determined in a study of blood T cell repertoires in COVID-19. Using immunoSEQ multiplex PCR, the repertoire was profiled, and TCRdb retains in-frame clones only, with some absent. The sample has 250,000 to 350,000 clones, under 95% seen once. Germline values: CDR1 KGHSH, CDR2 LQKENI. V lost 0 bases, J lost 6 bases, and 5 bases lay in between. This CDR3 comprises 13 residues. The TCR comes from a young woman who had recovered from COVID-19. This chain joins TRBV18 and TRBJ2-2; D gene uncertain. Sequenced input: PBMCs or T cells enriched from blood (not recorded which). CDR3 sequence: CASSPPLSGELFF. CDR3 sequence (DNA): TGTGCCAGCTCACCACCACTCTCCGGGGAGCTGTTTTTT. The variable domain in full, with the rest retrieved from reference TRBV18 and TRBJ2-2, is NAGVMQNPRHLVRRRGQEARLRCSPMKGHSHVYWYRQLPEEGLKFMVYLQKENIIDESGMPKERFSAEFPKEGPSILRIQQVVRGDSAAYFCASSPPLSGELFFGEGSRLTVL.